Given below is one TCR beta chain in context. The antigen is not known. The data stem from a study of T cell responses to AZD1222 COVID-19 vaccine. Clones were read by immunoSEQ multiplex PCR, and TCRdb kept only the in-frame ones, dropping some. The sample records tens of thousands of clones, approximately 84% being singletons. Study observations and caveats: CD4 TCRs covered the whole spike, strongest at regions 160-218 and 743-854. White British people made up most donors, females outnumbered males, and clonal diversity was possibly underestimated.

This CDR3 is 15 amino acids long. Germline V lookup: CDR1 SGHAT, CDR2 FQNNGV. The V gene lost 4 bases and the J gene lost 1 base, with 13 bases spanning the gap. The sequence derives from an adult in good health. This specimen was peripheral blood, taken on day 0 of AZD1222 vaccination. The rearrangement links TRBV11-2 to TRBJ1-1; D might be TRBD1 (5 bases). CDR3 protein: CASSSYMGPNTEAFF. The CDR3 DNA reads as TGTGCCAGCAGCTCCTACATGGGACCGAACACTGAAGCTTTCTTT.